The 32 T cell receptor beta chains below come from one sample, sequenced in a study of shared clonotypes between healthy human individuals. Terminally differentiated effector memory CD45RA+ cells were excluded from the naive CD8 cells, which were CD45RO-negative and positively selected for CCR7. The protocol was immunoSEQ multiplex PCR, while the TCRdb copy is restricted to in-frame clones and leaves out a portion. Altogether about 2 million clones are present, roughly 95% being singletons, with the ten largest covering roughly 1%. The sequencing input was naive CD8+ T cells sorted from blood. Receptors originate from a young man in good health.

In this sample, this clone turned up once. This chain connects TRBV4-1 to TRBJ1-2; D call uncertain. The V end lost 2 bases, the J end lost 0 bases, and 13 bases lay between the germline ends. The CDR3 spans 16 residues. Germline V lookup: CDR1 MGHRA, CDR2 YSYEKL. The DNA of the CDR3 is TGCGCCAGCAGCCAAAGGGAAACAGCCACTAACTATGGCTACACCTTC. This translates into CASSQRETATNYGYTF.

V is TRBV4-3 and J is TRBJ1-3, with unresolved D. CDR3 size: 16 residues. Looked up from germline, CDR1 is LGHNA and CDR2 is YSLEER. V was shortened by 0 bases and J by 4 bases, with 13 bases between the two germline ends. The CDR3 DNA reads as TGCGCCAGCAGCCAAGATACTGGGCCTCCGGGAAACACCATATATTTT. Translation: CASSQDTGPPGNTIYF.

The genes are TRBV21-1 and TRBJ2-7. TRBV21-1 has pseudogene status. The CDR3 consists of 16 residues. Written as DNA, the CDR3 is TGTGCCAGCAATGTAAAGGGTGGGTCAGTGACTTACGAGCAGTACTTC. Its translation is CASNVKGGSVTYEQYF.

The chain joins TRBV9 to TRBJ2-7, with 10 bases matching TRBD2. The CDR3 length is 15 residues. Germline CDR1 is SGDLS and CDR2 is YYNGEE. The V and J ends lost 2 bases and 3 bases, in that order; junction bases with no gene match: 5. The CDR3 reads CASSVSGGMIYEQYF. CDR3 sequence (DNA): TGTGCCAGCAGCGTTAGCGGGGGGATGATCTACGAGCAGTACTTC.

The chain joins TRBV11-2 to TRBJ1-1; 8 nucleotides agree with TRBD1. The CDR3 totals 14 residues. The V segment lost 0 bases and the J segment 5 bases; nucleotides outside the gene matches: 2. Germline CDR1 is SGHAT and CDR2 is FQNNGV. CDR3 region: CASSLDTGGTEAFF. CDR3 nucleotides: TGTGCCAGCAGCTTAGATACAGGGGGGACTGAAGCTTTCTTT.

The CDR3: CASGFSSDYEQYF. CDR3 sequence (DNA): TGTGCTAGTGGTTTCTCTAGCGACTACGAGCAGTACTTC. V gene TRBV12-5 combines with J gene TRBJ2-7, with D tentatively TRBD2 (6 bases). CDR3 length equals 13 residues. Germline V gene lookup returns CDR1 LGHNT and CDR2 FRNRAP. V was pared by 3 bases and J by 3 bases, with 9 bases between.

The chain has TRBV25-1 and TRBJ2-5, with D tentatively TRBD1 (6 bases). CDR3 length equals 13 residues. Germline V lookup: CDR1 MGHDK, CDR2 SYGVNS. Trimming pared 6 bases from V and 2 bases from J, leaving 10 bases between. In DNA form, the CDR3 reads TGTGCCAGCAGCGCGACAGGTCAAGAGACCCAGTACTTC. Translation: CASSATGQETQYF.

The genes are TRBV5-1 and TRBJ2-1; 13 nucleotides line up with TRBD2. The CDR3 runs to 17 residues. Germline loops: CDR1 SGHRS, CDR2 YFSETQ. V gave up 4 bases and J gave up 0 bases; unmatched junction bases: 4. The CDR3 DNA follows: TGCGCCAGCAGCCTGGGACTAGCGGGGCCCTCCTACAATGAGCAGTTCTTC. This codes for CASSLGLAGPSYNEQFF.

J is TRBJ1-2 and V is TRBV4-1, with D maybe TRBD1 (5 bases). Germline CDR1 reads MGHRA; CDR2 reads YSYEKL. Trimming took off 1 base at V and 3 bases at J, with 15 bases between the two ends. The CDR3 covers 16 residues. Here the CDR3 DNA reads TGCGCCAGCAGCCAAGGGTTTACGGGACCTGACTATGGCTACACCTTC. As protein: CASSQGFTGPDYGYTF.

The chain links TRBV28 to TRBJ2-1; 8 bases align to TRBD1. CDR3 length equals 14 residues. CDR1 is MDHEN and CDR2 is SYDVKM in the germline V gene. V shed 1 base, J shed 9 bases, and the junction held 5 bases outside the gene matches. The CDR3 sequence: CASSLSGGVTEQFF. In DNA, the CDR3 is TGTGCCAGCAGTTTATCAGGGGGCGTAACTGAGCAGTTCTTC.

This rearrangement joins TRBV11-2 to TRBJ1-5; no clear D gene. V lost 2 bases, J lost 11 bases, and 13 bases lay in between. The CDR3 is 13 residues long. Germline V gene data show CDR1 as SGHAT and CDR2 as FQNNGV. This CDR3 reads CASSLYLGWSQHF. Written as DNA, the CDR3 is TGTGCCAGCAGCTTATATTTGGGGTGGTCCCAGCATTTT.

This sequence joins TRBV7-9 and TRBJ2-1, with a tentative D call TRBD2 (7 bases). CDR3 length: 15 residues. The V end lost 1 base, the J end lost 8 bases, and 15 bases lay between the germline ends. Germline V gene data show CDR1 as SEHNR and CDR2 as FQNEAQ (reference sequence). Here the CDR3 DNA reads TGTGCCAGCAGCTTAGGAAGGGGGGGTAGCGATGAGCAGTTCTTC. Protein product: CASSLGRGGSDEQFF.

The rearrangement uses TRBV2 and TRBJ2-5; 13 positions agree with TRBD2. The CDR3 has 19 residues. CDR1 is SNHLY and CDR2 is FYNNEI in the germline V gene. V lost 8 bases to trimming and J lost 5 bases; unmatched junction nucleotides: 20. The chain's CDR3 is CASALRGLAGPAPHETQYF. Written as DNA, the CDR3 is TGTGCCAGCGCCTTGAGGGGACTAGCGGGGCCCGCTCCTCACGAGACCCAGTACTTC.

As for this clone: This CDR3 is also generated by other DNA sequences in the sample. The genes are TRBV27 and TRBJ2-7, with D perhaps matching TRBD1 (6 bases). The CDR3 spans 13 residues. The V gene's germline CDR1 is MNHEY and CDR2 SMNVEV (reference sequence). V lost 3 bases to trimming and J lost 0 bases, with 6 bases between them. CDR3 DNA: TGTGCCAGCAGTTTGGGGGCCTCCTACGAGCAGTACTTC. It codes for CASSLGASYEQYF.

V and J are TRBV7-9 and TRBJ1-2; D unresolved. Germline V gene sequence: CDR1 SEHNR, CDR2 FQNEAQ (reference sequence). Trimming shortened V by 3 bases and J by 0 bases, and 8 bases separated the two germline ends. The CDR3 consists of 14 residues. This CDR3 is CASSFSHSNYGYTF. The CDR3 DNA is TGTGCCAGCAGCTTCAGCCACTCTAACTATGGCTACACCTTC.

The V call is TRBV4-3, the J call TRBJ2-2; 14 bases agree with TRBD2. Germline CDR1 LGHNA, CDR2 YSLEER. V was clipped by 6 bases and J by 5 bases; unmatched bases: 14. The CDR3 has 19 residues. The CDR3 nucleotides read TGCGCCAGCAGTCTGACTAGCGGGAGGGTCCAATCTAGTACCGGGGAGCTGTTTTTT. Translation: CASSLTSGRVQSSTGELFF.

The CDR3 sequence is CATSRDLLASPNEQFF. The DNA of the CDR3 is TGTGCCACCAGCAGAGATCTTCTCGCTAGTCCCAATGAGCAGTTCTTC. The chain recombines TRBV15 with TRBJ2-1, with no clear D. The germline V gene encodes CDR1 LNHNV and CDR2 YYDKDF (reference sequence). This CDR3 is 16 amino acids long. V was trimmed by 0 bases and J by 6 bases, leaving 15 bases between them. Based on the CDR3 plus reference TRBV15 and TRBJ2-1, the full variable domain is DAMVIQNPRYQVTQFGKPVTLSCSQTLNHNVMYWYQQKSSQAPKLLFHYYDKDFNNEADTPDNFQSRRPNTSFCFLDIRSPGLGDTAMYLCATSRDLLASPNEQFFGPGTRLTVL.

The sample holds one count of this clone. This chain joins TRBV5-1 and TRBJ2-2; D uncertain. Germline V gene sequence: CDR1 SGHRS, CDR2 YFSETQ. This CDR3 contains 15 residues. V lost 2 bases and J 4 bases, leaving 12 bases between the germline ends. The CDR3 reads CASSFVSGPTGELFF. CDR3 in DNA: TGCGCCAGCAGCTTTGTCTCAGGACCCACCGGGGAGCTGTTTTTT.

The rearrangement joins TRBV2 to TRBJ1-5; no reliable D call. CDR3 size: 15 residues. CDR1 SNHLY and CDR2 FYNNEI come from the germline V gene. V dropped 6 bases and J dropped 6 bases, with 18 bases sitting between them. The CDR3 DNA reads TGTGCCAGCAGCCTCTTCGGTGAGGGAGGTCAGCCCCAGCATTTT. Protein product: CASSLFGEGGQPQHF.

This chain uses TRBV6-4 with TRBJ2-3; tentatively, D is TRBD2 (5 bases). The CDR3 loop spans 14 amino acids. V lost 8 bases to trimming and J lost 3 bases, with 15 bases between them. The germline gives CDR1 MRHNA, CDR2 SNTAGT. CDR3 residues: CASPTPRETDTQYF. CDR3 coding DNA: TGTGCCAGCCCGACTCCAAGGGAGACAGATACGCAGTATTTT.

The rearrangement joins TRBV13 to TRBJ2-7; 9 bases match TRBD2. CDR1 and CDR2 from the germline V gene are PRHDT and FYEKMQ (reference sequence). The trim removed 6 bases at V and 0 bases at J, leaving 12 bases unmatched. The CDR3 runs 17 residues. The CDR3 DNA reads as TGTGCCAGCAGACCCCGACTAGCGGAGTCGAGCTCCTACGAGCAGTACTTC. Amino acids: CASRPRLAESSSYEQYF.

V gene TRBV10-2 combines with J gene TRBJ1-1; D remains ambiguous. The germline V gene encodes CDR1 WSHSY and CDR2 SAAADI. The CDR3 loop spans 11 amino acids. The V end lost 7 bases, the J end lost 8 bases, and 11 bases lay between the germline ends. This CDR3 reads CASTADSEAFF. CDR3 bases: TGCGCCAGCACGGCAGACTCCGAAGCTTTCTTT.

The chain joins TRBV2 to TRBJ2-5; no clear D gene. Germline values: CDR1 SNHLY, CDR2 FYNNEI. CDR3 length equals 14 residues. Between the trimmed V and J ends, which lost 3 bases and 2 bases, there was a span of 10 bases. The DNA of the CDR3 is TGTGCCAGCAGTGATCTGCGTTTTCAAGAGACCCAGTACTTC. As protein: CASSDLRFQETQYF. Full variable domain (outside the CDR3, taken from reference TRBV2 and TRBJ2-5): EPEVTQTPSHQVTQMGQEVILRCVPISNHLYFYWYRQILGQKVEFLVSFYNNEISEKSEIFDDQFSVERPDGSNFTLKIRSTKLEDSAMYFCASSDLRFQETQYFGPGTRLLVL.

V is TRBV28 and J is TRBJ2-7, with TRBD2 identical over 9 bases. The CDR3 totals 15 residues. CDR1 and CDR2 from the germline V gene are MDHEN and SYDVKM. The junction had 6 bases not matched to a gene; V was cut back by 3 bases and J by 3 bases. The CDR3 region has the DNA TGTGCCAGCAGTTTGTCGGCTAGCGGGGTCTACGAGCAGTACTTC. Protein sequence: CASSLSASGVYEQYF.

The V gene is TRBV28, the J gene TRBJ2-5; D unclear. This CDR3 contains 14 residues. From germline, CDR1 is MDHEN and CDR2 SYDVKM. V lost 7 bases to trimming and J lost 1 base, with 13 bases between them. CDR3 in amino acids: CASKYIDTQETQYF. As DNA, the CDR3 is TGTGCCAGCAAATATATTGACACCCAAGAGACCCAGTACTTC.

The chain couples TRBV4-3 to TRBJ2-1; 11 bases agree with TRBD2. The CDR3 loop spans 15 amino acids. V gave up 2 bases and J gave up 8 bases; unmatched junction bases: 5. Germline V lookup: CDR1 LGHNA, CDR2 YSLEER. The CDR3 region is CASSQLLAGDYEQFF. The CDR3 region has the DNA TGCGCCAGCAGCCAATTACTAGCGGGAGACTATGAGCAGTTCTTC.

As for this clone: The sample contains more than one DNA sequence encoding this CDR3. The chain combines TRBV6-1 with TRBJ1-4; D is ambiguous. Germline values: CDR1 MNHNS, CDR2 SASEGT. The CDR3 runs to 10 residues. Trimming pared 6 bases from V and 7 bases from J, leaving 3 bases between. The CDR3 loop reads CASRGEKLFF. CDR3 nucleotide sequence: TGTGCCAGCAGGGGTGAAAAACTGTTTTTT.

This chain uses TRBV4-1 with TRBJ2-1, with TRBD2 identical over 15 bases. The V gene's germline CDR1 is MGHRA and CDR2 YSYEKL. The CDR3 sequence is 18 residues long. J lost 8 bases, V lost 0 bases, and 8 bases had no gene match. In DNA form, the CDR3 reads TGCGCCAGCAGCCAAGAACCCGGACTAGCGGGGGGGCAGTATGAGCAGTTCTTC. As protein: CASSQEPGLAGGQYEQFF.

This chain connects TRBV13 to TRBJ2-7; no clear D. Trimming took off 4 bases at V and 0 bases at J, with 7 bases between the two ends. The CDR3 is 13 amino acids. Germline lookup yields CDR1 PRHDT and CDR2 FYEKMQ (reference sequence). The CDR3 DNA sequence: TGTGCCAGCAGCTATGGTTTCTCCTACGAGCAGTACTTC. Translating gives CASSYGFSYEQYF. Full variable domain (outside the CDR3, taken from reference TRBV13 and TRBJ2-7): AAGVIQSPRHLIKEKRETATLKCYPIPRHDTVYWYQQGPGQDPQFLISFYEKMQSDKGSIPDRFSAQQFSDYHSELNMSSLELGDSALYFCASSYGFSYEQYFGPGTRLTVT.

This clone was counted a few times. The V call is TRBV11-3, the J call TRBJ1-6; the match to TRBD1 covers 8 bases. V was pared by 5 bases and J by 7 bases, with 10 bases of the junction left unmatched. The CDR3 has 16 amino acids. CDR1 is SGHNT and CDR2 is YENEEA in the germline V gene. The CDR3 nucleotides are TGTGCCAGCAGCCTCGCGGACAGGGTGGGGAATTCACCCCTCCACTTT. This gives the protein CASSLADRVGNSPLHF. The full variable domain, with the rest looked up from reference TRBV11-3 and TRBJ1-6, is EAGVVQSPRYKIIEKKQPVAFWCNPISGHNTLYWYLQNLGQGPELLIRYENEEAVDDSQLPKDRFSAERLKGVDSTLKIQPAELGDSAVYLCASSLADRVGNSPLHFGNGTRLTVT.

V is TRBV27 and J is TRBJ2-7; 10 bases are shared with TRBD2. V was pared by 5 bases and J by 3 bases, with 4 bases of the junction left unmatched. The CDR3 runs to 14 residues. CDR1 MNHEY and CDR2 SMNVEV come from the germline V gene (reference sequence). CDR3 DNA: TGTGCCAGCAGTATTGGACTAGCGGACTACGAGCAGTACTTC. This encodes CASSIGLADYEQYF.

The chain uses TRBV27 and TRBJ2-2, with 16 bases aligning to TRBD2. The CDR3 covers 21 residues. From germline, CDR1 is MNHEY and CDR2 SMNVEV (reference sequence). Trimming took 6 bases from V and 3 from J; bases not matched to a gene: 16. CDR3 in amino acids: CASRPLVGGTSGRAYTGELFF. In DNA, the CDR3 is TGTGCCAGCAGGCCTCTAGTTGGTGGGACTAGCGGGAGGGCGTACACCGGGGAGCTGTTTTTT.